The present T cell receptor beta chain was sequenced within a study of blood T cell repertoires in COVID-19 (dated by TCRdb to the early 2020s). Study-wide context: Collaborator samples came from the United States, Italy and Spain and covered acute and convalescent phases of COVID-19. The material from the prospective study consisted of cDNA or gDNA derived from T cells, B-cell-depleted T cells, or PBMCs. The dataset comprised deeply sampled blood TCRbeta repertoires from subjects exposed to, actively infected with, or recovered from COVID-19. The repertoires were made available in a free public database intended to serve as a resource for research on the immune response to SARS-CoV-2. Samples came from the ongoing ImmuneRACE study (first 160 participants) plus 1,254 subjects from 6 global collaborators. Nearly every sample came with metadata listing a de-identified subject ID, COVID-19 status, age in years and sex. HLA class I and class II types, where available, came from metadata supplied by the sample provider rather than from assay-based typing. The investigation overall reported the following: The amount of clinical and demographic metadata varied by source and participant and was provided uncurated.

TCRbeta CDR3 regions were amplified from genomic DNA using the immunoSEQ Assay, a bias-controlled multiplex PCR. The published analysis was carried out like this. Within the assay, amplification of reference gene primers was used to estimate how many nucleated cells each sample contained. To quantify the absolute abundance of each unique TCRbeta CDR3 rearrangement, sequence reads were collapsed and filtered. Productive Simpson clonality was computed per sample as the square root of Simpson's diversity index over productive rearrangements. In TCRdb, the immuneACCESS table is reduced to in-frame sequences with V and J assigned. These tables do not hold every clone; where another copy was compared, an unresolved V gene accounts for under half, and the others remain unexplained. V and J calls and clone size are those listed in that table; D and trimming were worked out from the DNA. The sample includes under 250,000 clones, with about 82% observed a single time. The ten largest clones add up to over 9% of the sample.

As regards this clone: Its binding antigen is unknown. No base qualities exist here, and no much larger clone lies one base off it.

Inclusive of the bounding cysteine and phenylalanine, the CDR3 is 16 residues long. The kept DNA is CDR3 alone, 48 bases in frame from the first base. The germline V gene (reference sequence) sets CDR1 to SEHNR and CDR2 to FQNEAQ. For this chain, trimming is 3 bases at the V end and 1 base at the J end, and the number of junction bases without a gene match is 7. Each collaborating institution followed its own protocols to collect whole blood in K2EDTA tubes. For TCRbeta analysis, collaborators shipped samples as frozen whole blood, isolated PBMCs, or DNA extracted from either of those sample types. The sequencing sample was made of peripheral blood. The chain is assembled from TRBV7-9 and TRBJ1-1, with 8 bases in between that match TRBD1. The sequence derives from a man older than 75 with acute or convalescent COVID-19. DNA sequence: TGTGCCAGCAGCTTGGGGGCAGGGGGCGGGAACACTGAAGCTTTCTTT. It is translated as CASSLGAGGGNTEAFF.